A selection of T cell receptor beta chains follows, all from one sample in a study of blood T cell repertoires in COVID-19. Profiling relied on immunoSEQ multiplex PCR, and the TCRdb table lists in-frame clones only, not all of them. The sample records approximately 210,000 clones, roughly 90% being singletons. Input material: peripheral blood. Receptors were obtained from a man between 65 and 85 years old with acute or convalescent COVID-19. The CDR3 runs from the conserved cysteine through the conserved F or W. A D gene is named only where the DNA matches it firmly. Clone size is stated in some rows and not others, as once, few, many or a class when expanded.

-	TRBV28	-	TRBJ1-4	TGTGCCAGCAGCGGGGGAGCAGGAGGCGAAAAACTGTTTTTT	CASSGGAGGEKLFF
-	TRBV5-1	-	TRBJ2-7	TGCGCCAGCAGCTTGGAGTTGAGCAGGGGTGAGCAGTACTTC	CASSLELSRGEQYF
-	TRBV7-6	TRBD2	TRBJ2-7	TGTGCCAGCAGCTTAGCCCTAGCGGGGAGCTCCTACGAGCAGTACTTC	CASSLALAGSSYEQYF
-	TRBV5-1	-	TRBJ2-3	TGCGCCAGCAGCTTGCAGGGGAGCACAGATACGCAGTATTTT	CASSLQGSTDTQYF
-	TRBV6-5	-	TRBJ2-7	TGTGCCAGCACCGGGCCGGGGTACAACGGCTACGAGCAGTACTTC	CASTGPGYNGYEQYF
-	TRBV11-2	-	TRBJ1-3	TGTGCCAGCAGCTTAGGCTCGGCCGGAGTTGGCACCATATATTTT	CASSLGSAGVGTIYF
-	TRBV3-1/TRBV3-2	-	TRBJ2-1	TGTGCCAGCAGCCAATTCCCGGACAGTTGGAATGAGCAGTTCTTC	CASSQFPDSWNEQFF
-	TRBV6-2/TRBV6-3	-	TRBJ1-1	TGTGCCAGCAGTTACTCGCGAGCTGAAGCTTTCTTT	CASSYSRAEAFF
-	TRBV27	-	TRBJ2-1	TGTGCCAGCAGTTTACTAGCGCTGAGCTCCTACAATGAGCAGTTCTTC	CASSLLALSSYNEQFF
-	TRBV6-5	TRBD2	TRBJ2-1	TGTGCCAGCACAGGGGCGGGAGGGCGCCATGAGCAGTTCTTC	CASTGAGGRHEQFF
once	TRBV18	TRBD1	TRBJ2-2	TGTGCCAGCTCACCGAGATCACAGGGGGGCACCGGGGAGCTGTTTTTT	CASSPRSQGGTGELFF
-	TRBV21-1	-	TRBJ2-5	TGTGCCAGCAGCCTCCCCGGGACAGGGTTTCGTTGGGAGACCCAGTACTTC	CASSLPGTGFRWETQYF
-	TRBV3-1/TRBV3-2	-	TRBJ1-2	TGTGCCAGCAGCCAAGGGGGAGCCTATGGCTACACCTTC	CASSQGGAYGYTF
-	TRBV12-3/TRBV12-4	-	TRBJ2-4	TGTGCCAGCACCCCGGGCGGGACCGGCATTCAGTACTTC	CASTPGGTGIQYF
-	TRBV10-3	TRBD1	TRBJ2-3	TGTGCCATCAGTGAGTCAAGGGGGCCTTGGACAGATACGCAGTATTTT	CAISESRGPWTDTQYF
-	TRBV19	TRBD1	TRBJ2-3	TGTGCCAGTAGTGCGCTGGGGACAGGGGCGGGTACAGATACGCAGTATTTT	CASSALGTGAGTDTQYF
-	TRBV2	TRBD1	TRBJ1-2	TGTGCCAGCAGTGAAGGGGACAGGGGGACCCTCGCTAACTATGGCTACACCTTC	CASSEGDRGTLANYGYTF
-	TRBV10-3	TRBD2	TRBJ2-2	TGTGCCATCAGAGGGACTAGCGGGGCAAGCACCGGGGAGCTGTTTTTT	CAIRGTSGASTGELFF
-	TRBV5-1	-	TRBJ2-7	TGCGCCAGCAGCTTGGCTTACGAGCAGTACTTC	CASSLAYEQYF
-	TRBV5-1	TRBD2	TRBJ2-7	TGCGCCAGCAGCTCCGGACTAGCGGGAGCCGGCGAGCAGTACTTC	CASSSGLAGAGEQYF
-	TRBV30	TRBD1	TRBJ1-1	TGTGCCTGGAGTGCCGGGACAGGGAACACTGAAGCTTTCTTT	CAWSAGTGNTEAFF
once	TRBV7-2	-	TRBJ2-6	TGTGCCAGCAGCCTAACGTTCCGGGGGAGAGGGGCCAACGTCCTGACTTTC	CASSLTFRGRGANVLTF
-	TRBV6-5	TRBD1	TRBJ1-3	TGTGCCAGCAGTAGACAGGGAGGCACCATATATTTT	CASSRQGGTIYF
-	TRBV6-5	-	TRBJ1-5	TGTGCCAGCAGTCACGAAGGGGTCGCTCAGCCCCAGCATTTT	CASSHEGVAQPQHF
-	TRBV2	TRBD1	TRBJ1-1	TGTGCCAGCAGATGGGGACAGACCGCTGAAGCTTTCTTT	CASRWGQTAEAFF
-	TRBV28	TRBD1	TRBJ2-7	TGTGCCAGCAGCATGAACAGGGGAAGAGTATACGAGCAGTACTTC	CASSMNRGRVYEQYF
-	TRBV5-1	-	TRBJ2-1	TGCGCCAGCAGCTTGGGCGGGGCGGCTTCCTACAATGAGCAGTTCTTC	CASSLGGAASYNEQFF
-	TRBV4-2	-	TRBJ2-7	TGTGCCAGCAGCCAAGACCGGGCCCCCGGGGGCTCCTACGAGCAGTACTTC	CASSQDRAPGGSYEQYF
-	TRBV5-1	-	TRBJ1-2	TGCGCCAGCAGCTTGGCAGGGGCAGGGTATGGCTACACCTTC	CASSLAGAGYGYTF